Listed here is a single T cell receptor (beta chain). Its antigen is currently unknown. The record originates from a study of identical twins. Study results and caveats: Beta out-of-frame sequences displayed a weaker excess of sharing between twins. Researchers reported excess low generation probability among twin-shared out-of-frame alpha sequences.

V trimming: 7 bases; J trimming: 5 bases; junction bases outside the gene matches: 6. This CDR3 has 13 residues. CDR1 and CDR2 (germline): LGHNA, YSLEER. TCRdb fed the 5' RACE reads into MiXCR, producing one record per CDR3 protein. The table has about 190,000 distinct CDR3 sequences, roughly 15% seen once. These data were likewise used in another study, on T cells expressing NK-cell markers. That paper states: The dominant NKG2C+ clonotypes represented about 1.0-7.0% of CD8+ T cells in more than five donors.

The TCR comes from a woman aged 18-29 years in good health. The rearrangement links TRBV4-3 to TRBJ2-3, with 7 bases aligning to TRBD2. Sequenced material: CD8+ T cells sorted from blood. The CDR3: CASTTSEGDTQYF. The CDR3 DNA reads as TGCGCCAGCACCACTAGCGAGGGAGATACGCAGTATTTT.